This T cell receptor beta chain was recovered during a study of cytomegalovirus exposure and HLA in healthy donors. Use of 60 Vbeta and 13 Jbeta primers characterized the PCR. Original data processing: Later, roughly 77 million unique TCR beta chains were counted in an analysis, and roughly 11 million of them were shared. Repertoires were generated with immunoSEQ multiplex PCR, while TCRdb's copy carries only in-frame clones and drops some. V, J and clone size are taken as reported in that table, and D and trimming were inferred from the DNA itself. The repertoire holds about 150,000 clones, with more than 65% as singletons. Study outcomes and limitations: In a later analysis, TCR beta V- and J-gene trimming was associated with a missense DCLRE1C variant.

Comments on this clone: Its antigen is currently unknown.

The sequence derives from a young man in good health and CMV-seropositive. What was sequenced was PBMCs.

CDR3 sequence (DNA): TGTGCCAGCAGCGGCCGGGACAGGGATAATCAGCCCCAGCATTTT. Translation: CASSGRDRDNQPQHF. J is TRBJ1-5 and V is TRBV9, with 9 bases identical to TRBD1. The V and J ends lost 3 bases and 4 bases, in that order; junction bases with no gene match: 5. Germline CDR1 reads SGDLS; CDR2 reads YYNGEE. The CDR3 contains 15 residues.